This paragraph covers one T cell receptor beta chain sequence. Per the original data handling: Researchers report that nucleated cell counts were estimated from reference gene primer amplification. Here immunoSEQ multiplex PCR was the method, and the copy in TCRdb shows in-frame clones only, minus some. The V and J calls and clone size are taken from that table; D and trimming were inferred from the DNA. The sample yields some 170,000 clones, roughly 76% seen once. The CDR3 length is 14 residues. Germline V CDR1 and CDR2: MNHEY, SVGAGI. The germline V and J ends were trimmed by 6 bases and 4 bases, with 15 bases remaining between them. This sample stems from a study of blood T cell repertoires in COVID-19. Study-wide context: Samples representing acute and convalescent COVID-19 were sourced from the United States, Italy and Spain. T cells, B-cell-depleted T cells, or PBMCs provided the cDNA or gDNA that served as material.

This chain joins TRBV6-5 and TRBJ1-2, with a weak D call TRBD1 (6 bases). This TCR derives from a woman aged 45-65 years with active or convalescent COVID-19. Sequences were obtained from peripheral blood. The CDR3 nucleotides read TGTGCCAGCAGGGACAGACGCTTCATCTATGGCTACACCTTC. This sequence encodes CASRDRRFIYGYTF.